This TCR beta chain was obtained from a study of beta chain features in type 1 diabetes (dated by TCRdb to 2016 to 2019). In terms of the full investigation: No differences in mean age, gender distribution, total cell number or subset yield were found between patients and healthy donors. A total of 85 million to 110 million sorted cells were examined across all samples, and RNA yield correlated strongly with the number of cells per subset. In the study, recently diagnosed type 1 diabetes patients and matched healthy donors were compared on the TCRB repertoires of their sorted circulating CD4+ T cell subsets. Naive and central memory subsets were obtained from all 30 or so donors, but regulatory and stem cell-like memory subsets were isolated from only 8 patients and about 8 healthy donors. Overall study outcomes, separate from this receptor: HLA sub-analyses involved small numbers of individuals, so any influence of HLA type on TCRB rearrangement remained unresolved. Naive, central memory and regulatory TCRB repertoires appeared to be more similar among patients than among healthy donors. At VDJ recombination sites, patients with type 1 diabetes made fewer insertions and deleted more nucleotides, a pattern implying thymic rearrangement abnormalities. In all four CD4+ subsets, TCRB CDR3 length was moderately but significantly shorter in type 1 diabetes patients. PCR might favor shorter templates, but patient and control samples were amplified and corrected together, so any skew would affect both groups equally. Because cDNA was sequenced instead of genomic DNA, activated cells with high expression could be over-represented, although the groups did not differ in activation or CD3 levels.

From each donor, a single peripheral blood sample of about 120 mL on average was drawn into heparinised tubes. Using a panel that included CD45RO, CCR7, CD25, CD127, CD95 and CD27, naive, central memory, regulatory and stem cell-like memory CD4+ T cells were sorted on a BD FACSAria II. Every sorted population had a purity above 95%. PBMCs were isolated right away by Lymphoprep density gradient centrifugation and were stained directly, without culture. Samples were stained and sorted in pairs, with one healthy donor and one patient per experiment, so that batch effects were minimized. The entire isolated RNA was reverse transcribed using the High Capacity cDNA Reverse Transcription Kit, and thus expressed TCRB transcripts were sequenced. Deep immunoSEQ sequencing was applied to naive, central memory and regulatory T cell samples, giving an average of roughly 3.5 million total reads per sample. Sorted cells were lysed in RLT buffer and RNA was extracted with DNase-treated RNeasy Micro or Mini kits, depending on cell number. To prevent cross-contamination, every cell subset was processed on its own, while patient and healthy donor samples were processed together. The immunoSEQ multiplex PCR was used to amplify TCRB sequences from cDNA, yielding 87-bp fragments that span the CDR3 region. Sequencing of the amplicons was done on the Illumina HiSeq platform. Processing in the source paper ran as follows. PCR bias was computationally corrected using synthetic template baselines, reads within Hamming distance 2 were collapsed, and singletons that could not be merged were discarded. By aligning reads against IMGT, V, D and J genes, CDR3 length, and insertions or deletions at six rearrangement sites were assigned. Within each subset, clonotype counts were normalized to the number of sorted cells before true diversity and Gini coefficients were calculated with the tcR R package. The overlap coefficient, calculated on TCRB nucleotide sequences, was used to measure repertoire sharing. The table comes from immuneACCESS by way of TCRdb, which keeps in-frame sequences with V and J called. Part of the clones is missing from these tables; in studies checked, under half for an unresolved V gene and the rest for unknown reasons. V and J calls and clone size are those listed in that table; D and trimming were worked out from the DNA. Across this sample there are 250,000 to 300,000 clones, with about 7.8% seen only once. The ten largest clonotypes hold roughly 1% of the sample.

This clone was found a few times. Its antigen remains unidentified. The sample holds no much larger clone one base away, and base qualities are not on file. The germline V gene specifies SGHVS as CDR1 and FQNEAQ as CDR2. The CDR3 has 15 amino acids, counting the end cysteine and phenylalanine. Left in the record is the CDR3 DNA by itself, 45 bases read in frame from the first base. Trimming accounts for 5 bases at V and 2 bases at J, while the number of junction bases matched to no gene is 9. The TCR originated in a woman aged 18 to 35 in good health. The chain is assembled from TRBV7-8 and TRBJ2-7, and 7 bases in between align with TRBD1. The sequencing sample was made of central memory CD4+ T cells from blood. The CDR3 corresponds to CASSTDRVSPYEQYF. The DNA reads TGTGCCAGCAGCACAGACAGGGTTTCCCCCTACGAGCAGTACTTC.